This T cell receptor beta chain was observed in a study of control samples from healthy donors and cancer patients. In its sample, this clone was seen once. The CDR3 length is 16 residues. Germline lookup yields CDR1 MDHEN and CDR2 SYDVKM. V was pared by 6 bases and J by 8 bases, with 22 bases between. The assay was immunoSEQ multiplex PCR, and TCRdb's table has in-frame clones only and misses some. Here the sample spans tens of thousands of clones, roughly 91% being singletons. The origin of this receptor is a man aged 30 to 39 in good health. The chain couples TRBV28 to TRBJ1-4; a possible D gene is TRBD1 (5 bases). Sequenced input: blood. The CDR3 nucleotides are TGTGCCAGCAGCAGGTACATGGGGACTCCAGGGGAAAAACTGTTTTTT. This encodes CASSRYMGTPGEKLFF.